This T cell receptor beta chain was sequenced in a study of technical replicates of blood from a handful of donors. The table came from immunoSEQ multiplex PCR; TCRdb's copy has only in-frame clones and leaves some out. The repertoire holds some 75,000 clones, approximately 97% seen once, with 0.31% in the top ten. Sequenced sample: T cells isolated from PBMCs. The sequence derives from a human donor in good health.

The CDR3 is CASSSTGQGTGSYGYTF. For the CDR3, the DNA is TGTGCCAGCAGCTCTACGGGACAGGGGACAGGATCGTATGGCTACACCTTC. The chain couples TRBV7-9 to TRBJ1-2; 10 bases match TRBD1. The CDR3 extends over 17 amino acids. In germline, CDR1 is SEHNR, CDR2 FQNEAQ (reference sequence). The J segment lost 5 bases and the V segment lost 4 bases, leaving 13 bases of the junction unmatched.